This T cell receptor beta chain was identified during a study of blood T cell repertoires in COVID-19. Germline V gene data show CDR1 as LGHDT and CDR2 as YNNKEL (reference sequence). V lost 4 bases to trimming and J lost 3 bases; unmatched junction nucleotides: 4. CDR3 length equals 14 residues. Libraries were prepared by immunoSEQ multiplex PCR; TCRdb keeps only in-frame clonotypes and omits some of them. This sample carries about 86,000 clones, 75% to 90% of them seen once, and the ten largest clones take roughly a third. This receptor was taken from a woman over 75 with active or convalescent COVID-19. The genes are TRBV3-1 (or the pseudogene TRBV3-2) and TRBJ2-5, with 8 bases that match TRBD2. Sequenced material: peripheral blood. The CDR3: CASSPRGGEETQYF. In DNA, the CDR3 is TGTGCCAGCAGCCCTCGGGGGGGAGAAGAGACCCAGTACTTC.